The 18 T cell receptor beta chains in this list originate from one sample, sequenced in a study of blood T cell repertoires in COVID-19. Data came from immunoSEQ multiplex PCR; TCRdb stores just in-frame clones and leaves some out. The sample holds approximately 280,000 clones, roughly 91% seen once. The sample taken for sequencing was peripheral blood. These receptor sequences come from a man aged 35-49 years with acute or convalescent COVID-19.

CDR3: CASNPRASNQPQHF. The DNA of the CDR3 is TGTGCCAGCAACCCCCGCGCGAGCAATCAGCCCCAGCATTTT. The chain combines TRBV5-8 with TRBJ1-5; no clear D. This CDR3 has 14 residues. CDR1 and CDR2 (germline): SGHTS, YDEGEE. V shed 6 bases and J shed 1 base, with 11 bases lying between them. Full variable domain (outside the CDR3, taken from reference TRBV5-8 and TRBJ1-5): EAGVTQSPTHLIKTRGQQATLRCSPISGHTSVYWYQQALGLGLQFLLWYDEGEERNRGNFPPRFSGRQFPNYSSELNVNALELEDSALYLCASNPRASNQPQHFGDGTRLSIL.

This clone came up a few times. The V gene is TRBV11-2, the J gene TRBJ2-1; 9 bases map to TRBD2. The J segment lost 6 bases and the V segment lost 3 bases, leaving 6 bases of the junction unmatched. This CDR3 spans 15 amino acids. Germline loops: CDR1 SGHAT, CDR2 FQNNGV. CDR3 residues: CASSFSGGISNEQFF. The DNA for the CDR3 is TGTGCCAGCAGCTTTAGCGGGGGCATCTCCAATGAGCAGTTCTTC.

This clone has a single count. The chain carries TRBV5-4 and TRBJ1-5, with a tentative D call TRBD1 (6 bases). The CDR3 totals 14 residues. In germline, CDR1 is SGHNT, CDR2 YYREEE (reference sequence). The V end lost 0 bases, the J end lost 8 bases, and 12 bases lay between the germline ends. The CDR3 DNA follows: TGTGCCAGCAGCTTGGGGGGCGCAGGGGAGCCCCAGCATTTT. It translates to CASSLGGAGEPQHF.

CDR3: CASSPPRVNEAFF. The CDR3 DNA is TGTGCCAGCTCACCACCGCGAGTGAATGAAGCTTTCTTT. The chain joins TRBV18 to TRBJ1-1; no firm D call. CDR1 and CDR2 (germline): KGHSH, LQKENI. Trimming removed 0 bases from V and 7 bases from J, with 9 bases in between. The length of the CDR3 is 13 residues. Combining the CDR3 with reference TRBV18 and TRBJ1-1 gives the whole variable domain NAGVMQNPRHLVRRRGQEARLRCSPMKGHSHVYWYRQLPEEGLKFMVYLQKENIIDESGMPKERFSAEFPKEGPSILRIQQVVRGDSAAYFCASSPPRVNEAFFGQGTRLTVV.

V is TRBV10-2 and J is TRBJ1-1; D remains ambiguous. V lost 10 bases, J lost 0 bases, and 15 bases lay in between. CDR1 WSHSY and CDR2 SAAADI come from the germline V gene. The CDR3 consists of 14 residues. The CDR3 nucleotides read TGCGCCACCCTGGGGAGAGTTATGAACACTGAAGCTTTCTTT. Protein product: CATLGRVMNTEAFF.

The chain couples TRBV10-1 to TRBJ2-3, with TRBD2 identical over 11 bases. CDR1 is WNHNN and CDR2 is SYGVQD in the germline V gene (reference sequence). J was trimmed by 1 base and V by 10 bases; bases with no gene match: 7. CDR3 length: 15 residues. The CDR3 loop reads CATVFSGGGTDTQYF. CDR3 in DNA: TGCGCCACCGTATTTAGCGGGGGGGGCACAGATACGCAGTATTTT.

The V gene is TRBV3-1 (or the pseudogene TRBV3-2), the J gene TRBJ1-2, with TRBD1 matching over 10 bases. The V gene's germline CDR1 is LGHDT and CDR2 YNNKEL (reference sequence). V was pared by 1 base and J by 4 bases, with 0 bases of the junction left unmatched. The CDR3 is made up of 14 amino acids. CDR3 in amino acids: CASSQGDRGYGYTF. CDR3 DNA sequence: TGTGCCAGCAGCCAAGGGGACAGGGGCTATGGCTACACCTTC.

V is TRBV7-2 and J is TRBJ2-2, with D tentatively TRBD2 (5 bases). CDR3 length: 16 amino acids. The germline CDR1 and CDR2 sequences are SGHTA and FQGNSA. Between the trimmed V and J ends, which lost 5 bases and 7 bases, there was a span of 20 bases. CDR3 residues: CASSPRRASLDGELFF. CDR3 DNA: TGTGCCAGCAGCCCGAGGCGGGCCTCGCTCGACGGGGAGCTGTTTTTT.

This rearrangement joins TRBV6-5 to TRBJ1-5; 8 bases line up with TRBD1. V lost 7 bases, J lost 6 bases, and 11 bases stayed unmatched. The germline gives CDR1 MNHEY, CDR2 SVGAGI. This CDR3 has 15 amino acids. CDR3 coding DNA: TGTGCCAGCACCACAGGGGGAAGTGACGGTCAGCCCCAGCATTTT. Protein product: CASTTGGSDGQPQHF.

This clone was found once. This chain joins TRBV11-2 and TRBJ2-7; D possibly corresponds to TRBD2 (6 bases). The V end was cut by 0 bases, the J end by 2 bases, with 11 bases between. The CDR3 contains 15 residues. Germline CDR1 reads SGHAT; CDR2 reads FQNNGV. Here the CDR3 DNA reads TGTGCCAGCAGCTTAGATCGGGAGCACCCCTACGAGCAGTACTTC. As protein: CASSLDREHPYEQYF.

The chain employs TRBV25-1 and TRBJ1-6; tentative D call: TRBD1 (5 bases). In germline, CDR1 is MGHDK, CDR2 SYGVNS. The germline V and J ends were trimmed by 1 base and 14 bases, with 12 bases remaining between them. This CDR3 contains 13 residues. The CDR3 protein is CASSESGGRALHF. The CDR3, as DNA: TGTGCCAGCAGTGAATCGGGGGGAAGAGCCCTCCACTTT.

The genes are TRBV2 and TRBJ2-3; a possible D gene is TRBD2 (5 bases). Looked up from germline, CDR1 is SNHLY and CDR2 is FYNNEI. There are 16 residues in the CDR3. V was shortened by 7 bases and J by 1 base, with 18 bases between the two germline ends. CDR3 amino acids: CASTGGLLGGTDTQYF. As DNA, the CDR3 is TGTGCCAGCACGGGCGGGCTTCTAGGCGGCACAGATACGCAGTATTTT.

Comments on this clone: Additional DNA sequences in this sample encode the identical CDR3. The chain employs TRBV5-1 and TRBJ1-2; D is undetermined. The CDR3 extends over 14 amino acids. The germline V gene encodes CDR1 SGHRS and CDR2 YFSETQ. V lost 0 bases to trimming and J lost 0 bases, with 6 bases between them. In nucleotides, the CDR3 is TGCGCCAGCAGCTTGGGCACTGCTAACTATGGCTACACCTTC. It yields the protein CASSLGTANYGYTF.

The chain combines TRBV5-4 with TRBJ1-5; D unclear. The ends were cut back, 4 bases at V and 3 bases at J, with 14 bases in the middle. CDR3 size: 15 residues. Germline values: CDR1 SGHNT, CDR2 YYREEE (reference sequence). The CDR3 DNA sequence: TGTGCCAGCAGCATCTCAGGCTCGGACAATCAGCCCCAGCATTTT. As protein: CASSISGSDNQPQHF.

The chain links TRBV5-1 to TRBJ2-2, with 7 bases that match TRBD2. The germline gives CDR1 SGHRS, CDR2 YFSETQ. This CDR3 spans 16 amino acids. V gave up 2 bases and J gave up 5 bases; unmatched junction bases: 9. In nucleotides, the CDR3 is TGCGCCAGCAGCTTATTGGCGGGGGAATTGACCGGGGAGCTGTTTTTT. It yields the protein CASSLLAGELTGELFF.

This rearrangement joins TRBV6-5 to TRBJ2-7, with 8 bases identical to TRBD1. The V gene end was trimmed by 6 bases and the J gene end by 2 bases; junction bases not matched to a gene: 6. Per the germline V gene, CDR1 is MNHEY and CDR2 is SVGAGI. CDR3 length equals 14 residues. The DNA for the CDR3 is TGTGCCAGCAGCTGGACAGGGAACCCCTACGAGCAGTACTTC. Residues: CASSWTGNPYEQYF.

The chain couples TRBV4-2 to TRBJ2-3; D might be TRBD2 (6 bases). CDR3 length: 14 residues. Germline lookup yields CDR1 LGHNA and CDR2 YNFKEQ. V lost 11 bases and J 0 bases, leaving 15 bases between the germline ends. CDR3 residues: CASSSGLSTDTQYF. The DNA of the CDR3 is TGTGCCTCCTCAAGCGGGCTCAGCACAGATACGCAGTATTTT.

The chain links TRBV7-8 to TRBJ2-5, with 14 bases that match TRBD2. The CDR3 is made up of 17 amino acids. V lost 3 bases and J lost 5; bases outside the gene matches: 8. Germline V gene sequence: CDR1 SGHVS, CDR2 FQNEAQ. The CDR3 here is CASSFRLAGGHGETQYF. DNA of the CDR3: TGTGCCAGCAGCTTTAGACTAGCGGGGGGGCACGGCGAGACCCAGTACTTC.